This T cell receptor (beta chain) was found in a study of blood T cell repertoires in COVID-19. Turning to the study itself: Donors in the United States, Italy and Spain gave samples during acute or convalescent COVID-19.

Profiling relied on immunoSEQ multiplex PCR, and the TCRdb table lists in-frame clones only, not all of them. This sample has roughly 81,000 clones, with 89% found just once. This CDR3 spans 11 amino acids. Trimming took 3 bases from V and 8 from J, leaving 8 bases between them. Germline assignment: CDR1 SGDLS and CDR2 YYNGEE. J is TRBJ1-2 and V is TRBV9; D is ambiguous. Sequenced sample: peripheral blood. This sequence was found in a man aged 65 to 79 with active or convalescent COVID-19. In nucleotides, the CDR3 is TGTGCCAGCAGCGGCTACCGAGGCTACACCTTC. It is translated as CASSGYRGYTF.